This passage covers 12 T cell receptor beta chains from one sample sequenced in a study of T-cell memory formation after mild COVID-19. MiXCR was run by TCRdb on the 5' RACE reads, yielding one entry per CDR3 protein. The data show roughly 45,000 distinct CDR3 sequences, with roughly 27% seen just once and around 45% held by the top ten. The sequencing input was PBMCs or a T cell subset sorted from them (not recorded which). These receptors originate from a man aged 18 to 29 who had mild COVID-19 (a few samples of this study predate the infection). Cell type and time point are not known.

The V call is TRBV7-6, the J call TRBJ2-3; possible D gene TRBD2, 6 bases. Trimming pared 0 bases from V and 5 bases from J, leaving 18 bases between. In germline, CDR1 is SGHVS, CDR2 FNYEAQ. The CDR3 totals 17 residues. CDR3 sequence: CASSLAEDYLGQDTQYF. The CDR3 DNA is TGTGCCAGCAGCTTAGCGGAGGACTATCTCGGTCAAGATACGCAGTATTTT.

CDR3 sequence (DNA): TGTGCCAGCAGTTACAGGGGAAATTCACCCCTCCACTTT. Its translation: CASSYRGNSPLHF. The chain combines TRBV6-5 with TRBJ1-6; possibly TRBD1 for D (5 bases). The CDR3 has 13 amino acids. CDR1 is MNHEY, CDR2 SVGAGI, per germline. V lost 2 bases to trimming and J lost 7 bases, with 6 bases between them.

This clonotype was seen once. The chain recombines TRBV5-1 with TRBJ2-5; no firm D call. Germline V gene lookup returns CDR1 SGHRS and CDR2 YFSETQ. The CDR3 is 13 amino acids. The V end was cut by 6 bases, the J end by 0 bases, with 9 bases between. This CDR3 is CASKVKYQETQYF. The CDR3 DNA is TGCGCCAGCAAGGTGAAGTACCAAGAGACCCAGTACTTC.

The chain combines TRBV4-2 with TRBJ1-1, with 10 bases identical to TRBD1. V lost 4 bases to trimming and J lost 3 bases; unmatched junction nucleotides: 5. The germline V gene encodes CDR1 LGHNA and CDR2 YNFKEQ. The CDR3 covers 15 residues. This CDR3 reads CASSPTGGEDTEAFF. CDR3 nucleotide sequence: TGTGCCAGCAGCCCGACAGGGGGCGAGGACACTGAAGCTTTCTTT.

Here the CDR3 DNA reads TGTGCCAGCAAGGGATCCGGGGAGCTGTTTTTT. Translated, it gives CASKGSGELFF. The chain recombines TRBV6-5 with TRBJ2-2; D is undetermined. Per the germline V gene, CDR1 is MNHEY and CDR2 is SVGAGI. V was pared by 7 bases and J by 6 bases, with 6 bases between. This CDR3 has 11 residues.

CDR3 DNA sequence: TGCAGTGCTAGAGATCTCCGGGCCTACGAGCAGTACTTC. Translating gives CSARDLRAYEQYF. The chain is built from TRBV20-1 and TRBJ2-7; D ambiguous. The CDR3 is 13 residues long. Trimming stripped 0 bases from V and 2 bases from J, with 8 bases between. Germline CDR1 is DFQATT and CDR2 is SNEGSKA (reference sequence).

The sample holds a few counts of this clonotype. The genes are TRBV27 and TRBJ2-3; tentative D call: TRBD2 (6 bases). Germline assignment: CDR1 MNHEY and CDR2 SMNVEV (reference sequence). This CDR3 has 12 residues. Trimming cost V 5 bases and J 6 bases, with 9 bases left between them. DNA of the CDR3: TGTGCCAGCAGTCAGACTAGTGATACGCAGTATTTT. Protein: CASSQTSDTQYF.

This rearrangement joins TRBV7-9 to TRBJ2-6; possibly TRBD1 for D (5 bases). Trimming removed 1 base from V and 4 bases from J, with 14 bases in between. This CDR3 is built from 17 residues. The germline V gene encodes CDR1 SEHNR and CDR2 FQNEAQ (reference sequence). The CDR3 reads CASSLGEGAPGANVLTF. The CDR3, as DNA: TGTGCCAGCAGCTTAGGTGAAGGGGCGCCGGGGGCCAACGTCCTGACTTTC.

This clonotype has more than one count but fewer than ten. Written as DNA, the CDR3 is TGTGCCAGCGAAGGAAACACAGATACGCAGTATTTT. Residues: CASEGNTDTQYF. The genes are TRBV7-9 and TRBJ2-3; D remains ambiguous. V lost 8 bases to trimming and J lost 2 bases, with 8 bases between them. Germline V gene data show CDR1 as SEHNR and CDR2 as FQNEAQ (reference sequence). This CDR3 is built from 12 residues.

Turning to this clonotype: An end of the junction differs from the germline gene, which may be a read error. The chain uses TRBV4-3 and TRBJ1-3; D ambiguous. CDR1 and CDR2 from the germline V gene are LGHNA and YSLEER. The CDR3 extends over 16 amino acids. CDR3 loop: CASSQAGTISGDTIYF. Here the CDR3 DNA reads TGCGCCAGCAGCCAAGCGGGTACAATCTCTGGAGACACCATATATTTT.

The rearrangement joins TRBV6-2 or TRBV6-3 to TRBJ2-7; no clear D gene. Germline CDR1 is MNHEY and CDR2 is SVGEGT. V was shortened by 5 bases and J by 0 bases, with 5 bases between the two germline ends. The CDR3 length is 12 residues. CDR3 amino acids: CASSRSSYEQYV. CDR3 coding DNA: TGTGCCAGCAGTAGGAGCTCCTACGAGCAGTACGTC.

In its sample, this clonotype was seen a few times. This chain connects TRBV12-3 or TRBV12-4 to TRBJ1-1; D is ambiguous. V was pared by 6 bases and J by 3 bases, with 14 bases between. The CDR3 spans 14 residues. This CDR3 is CASSPDGVDTEAFF. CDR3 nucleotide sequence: TGTGCCAGCAGCCCAGATGGGGTAGACACTGAAGCTTTCTTT.